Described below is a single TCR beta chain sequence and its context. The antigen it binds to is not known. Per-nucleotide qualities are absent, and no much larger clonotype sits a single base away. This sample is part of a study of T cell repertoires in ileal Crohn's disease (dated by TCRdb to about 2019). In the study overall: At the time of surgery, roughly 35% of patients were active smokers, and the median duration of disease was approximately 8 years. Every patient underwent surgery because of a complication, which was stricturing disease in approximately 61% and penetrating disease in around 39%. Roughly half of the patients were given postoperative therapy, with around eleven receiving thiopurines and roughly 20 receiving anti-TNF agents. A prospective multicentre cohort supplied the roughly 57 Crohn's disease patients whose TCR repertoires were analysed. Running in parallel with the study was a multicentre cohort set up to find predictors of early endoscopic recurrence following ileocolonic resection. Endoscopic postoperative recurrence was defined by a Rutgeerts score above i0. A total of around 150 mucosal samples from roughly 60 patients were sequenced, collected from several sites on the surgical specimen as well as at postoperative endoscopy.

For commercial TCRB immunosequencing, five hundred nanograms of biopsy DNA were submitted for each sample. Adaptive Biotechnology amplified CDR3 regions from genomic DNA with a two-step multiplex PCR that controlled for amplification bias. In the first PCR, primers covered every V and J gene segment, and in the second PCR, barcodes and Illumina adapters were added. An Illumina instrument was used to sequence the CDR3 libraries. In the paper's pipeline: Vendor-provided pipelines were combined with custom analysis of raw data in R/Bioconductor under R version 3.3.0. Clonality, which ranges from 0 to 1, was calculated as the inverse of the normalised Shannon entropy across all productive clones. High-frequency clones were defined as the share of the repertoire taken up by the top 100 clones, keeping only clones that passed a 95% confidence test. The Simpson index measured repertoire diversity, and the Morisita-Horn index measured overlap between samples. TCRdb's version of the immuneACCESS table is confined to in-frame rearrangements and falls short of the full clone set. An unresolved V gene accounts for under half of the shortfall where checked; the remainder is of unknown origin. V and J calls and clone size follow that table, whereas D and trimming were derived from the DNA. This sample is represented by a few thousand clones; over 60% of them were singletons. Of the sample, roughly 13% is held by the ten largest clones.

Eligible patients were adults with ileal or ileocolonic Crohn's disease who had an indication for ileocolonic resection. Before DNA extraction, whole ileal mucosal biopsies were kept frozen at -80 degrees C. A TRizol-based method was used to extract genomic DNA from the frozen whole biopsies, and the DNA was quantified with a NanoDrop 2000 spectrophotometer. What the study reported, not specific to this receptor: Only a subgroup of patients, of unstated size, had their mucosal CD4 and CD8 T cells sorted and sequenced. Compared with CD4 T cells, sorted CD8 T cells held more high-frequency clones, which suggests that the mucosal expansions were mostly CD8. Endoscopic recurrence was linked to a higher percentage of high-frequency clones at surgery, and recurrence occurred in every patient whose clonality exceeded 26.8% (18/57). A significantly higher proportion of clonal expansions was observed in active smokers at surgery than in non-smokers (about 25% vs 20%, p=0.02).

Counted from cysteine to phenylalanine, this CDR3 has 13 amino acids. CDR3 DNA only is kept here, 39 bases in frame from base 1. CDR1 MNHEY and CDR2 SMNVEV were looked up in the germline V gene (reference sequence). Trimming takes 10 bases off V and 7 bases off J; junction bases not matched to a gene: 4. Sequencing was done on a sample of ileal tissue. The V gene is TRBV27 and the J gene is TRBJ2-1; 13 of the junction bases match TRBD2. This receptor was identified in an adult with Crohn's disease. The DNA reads TGTGCCACCGGACTAGCGGGAGTTAATGAGCAGTTCTTC. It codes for CATGLAGVNEQFF.